Following are 6 T cell receptor beta chains from one sample sequenced in a study of T-cell reconstitution after alpha-beta-depleted transplantation in children (dated by TCRdb to about 2016). Library preparation was by PCR. The instrument given in TCRdb is Illumina HiSeq 2500. TCR libraries were prepared with molecular barcoding, using unique molecular identifiers to normalize TCRbeta repertoire quantification. The raw public data were reprocessed by TCRdb itself: fastp quality trimming at Q25, MiXCR clonotype calling, in-frame beta chains only. Identical CDR3 protein sequences are pooled into one entry, listed with their most common genes and DNA. The sample table holds some 200,000 distinct CDR3 sequences, of which roughly 15% were seen once. The ten largest account for approximately 13% of the sample. The input for sequencing was PBMCs from the stem cell graft donor, taken from the stem cell graft. These TCRs come from a human donor who donated a stem cell graft to a child with acute lymphoblastic leukemia.

This clonotype was detected ten times or more. The chain recombines TRBV11-1 with TRBJ2-5; TRBD1 or TRBD2 may be the D gene (5 bases each). The CDR3 is 15 residues long. Trimming stripped 6 bases from V and 4 bases from J, with 18 bases between. Germline assignment: CDR1 SGHAT and CDR2 FQDESV (reference sequence). The CDR3 reads CASSVLGVAGETQYF. CDR3 in DNA: TGTGCCAGCAGTGTTCTGGGGGTTGCGGGAGAGACCCAGTACTTC.

J is TRBJ2-3 and V is TRBV12-3 or TRBV12-4, with TRBD2 matching over 12 bases. Trimming removed 5 bases from V and 1 base from J; junction bases left unmatched: 10. The CDR3 has 18 residues. Written as DNA, the CDR3 is TGTGCCAGCAGTCCGGGGACTAGCGGGTCGTGGGGCACAGATACGCAGTATTTT. This codes for CASSPGTSGSWGTDTQYF.

This clonotype was detected ten times or more. The rearrangement joins TRBV11-2 to TRBJ2-5; 13 nucleotides align to TRBD2. Germline CDR1 reads SGHAT; CDR2 reads FQNNGV. This CDR3 comprises 16 residues. The ends lost 9 bases at V and 3 bases at J; junction bases unmatched: 10. Written as DNA, the CDR3 is TGTGCCAGTCACCTCGGACTAGCGGGAGCTAAAGAGACCCAGTACTTC. It yields the protein CASHLGLAGAKETQYF.

The V and J genes are TRBV20-1 and TRBJ2-7, with D perhaps given as TRBD1 or TRBD2 (5 bases each). CDR1 is DFQATT, CDR2 SNEGSKA, per germline (reference sequence). The germline V and J ends were trimmed by 6 bases and 0 bases, with 15 bases remaining between them. The CDR3 totals 14 residues. The CDR3: CSAPRDGASYEQYF. The CDR3 nucleotides are TGCAGTGCCCCCCGGGACGGTGCCTCCTACGAGCAGTACTTC.

This clonotype was picked up many times. The rearrangement links TRBV19 to TRBJ2-1, with D hard to call. CDR1 and CDR2 (germline): LNHDA, SQIVND (reference sequence). This CDR3 is 15 amino acids long. V was clipped by 10 bases and J by 0 bases, with 16 bases between them. DNA for the CDR3: TGTGCCACCACGTCGGACCTGAGCTCCTACAATGAGCAGTTCTTC. This encodes CATTSDLSSYNEQFF.

This clonotype was recorded at least ten times. The genes are TRBV6-1 and TRBJ2-1, with 11 bases matching TRBD2. This CDR3 has 16 amino acids. Germline CDR1 is MNHNS and CDR2 is SASEGT. After removal of 6 bases from V and 6 bases from J, the junction contained 10 bases not matched to a gene. DNA of the CDR3: TGTGCCAGCAGCTTCGGGACTAGCGGAAACCTCAATGAGCAGTTCTTC. The encoded protein is CASSFGTSGNLNEQFF.